The next 3 T cell receptor beta chains were all read from a single sample in a study of T cells in Graves' hyperthyroidism and ophthalmopathy. RNA transcripts served as the template for amplifying TCR beta CDR3 regions. A set of HTBI primers served as the primers for a first-round RT-PCR of the TCR CDR3. Each CDR3 protein is one row after TCRdb ran MiXCR on the multiplex PCR reads. The sample records hundreds of thousands of distinct CDR3 sequences, approximately 16% being singletons. Material for sequencing was blood. The receptors come from a woman under 30 with Graves' ophthalmopathy.

This clonotype came up many times. V usage is TRBV7-8 and J usage is TRBJ2-7; the D gene is possibly TRBD1 (5 bases). From germline, CDR1 is SGHVS and CDR2 FQNEAQ. The ends were cut back, 1 base at V and 0 bases at J, with 31 bases in the middle. The CDR3 consists of 22 residues. CDR3 DNA: TGTGCCAGCAGCTTAGAGCCGACAGAAGGACATCCATCCATCGGGTTCTCCTACGAGCAGTACTTC. It specifies CASSLEPTEGHPSIGFSYEQYF.

At least ten counts were recorded for this clonotype. The genes are TRBV28 and TRBJ2-3; D is perhaps TRBD1 or TRBD2 (5 bases each). The ends were cut back, 8 bases at V and 3 bases at J, with 12 bases in the middle. Per the germline V gene, CDR1 is MDHEN and CDR2 is SYDVKM. CDR3 length: 13 residues. The CDR3 protein is CASGLAGTDTQYF. DNA of the CDR3: TGTGCCAGCGGGCTAGCAGGGACAGATACGCAGTATTTT. Full variable domain (remainder filled in from reference TRBV28 and TRBJ2-3): DVKVTQSSRYLVKRTGEKVFLECVQDMDHENMFWYRQDPGLGLRLIYFSYDVKMKEKGDIPEGYSVSREKKERFSLILESASTNQTSMYLCASGLAGTDTQYFGPGTRLTVL.

Comments on this clonotype: A much larger clone differs from this one at a single base, so this may be a read error. The V call is TRBV6-2 or TRBV6-3, the J call TRBJ2-1; 8 nucleotides align to TRBD2. Germline-derived CDR1 and CDR2 are MNHEY and SVGEGT. The V and J ends lost 7 bases and 6 bases, in that order; junction bases with no gene match: 11. The CDR3 covers 15 residues. The CDR3 sequence: CASTLTGTSINEQFF. Written as DNA, the CDR3 is TGTGCCAGCACCTTAACCGGGACTAGTATCAATGAGCAGTTCTTC.